This TCR beta chain was identified in a study of radiotherapy plus CTLA-4 blockade in lung cancer. Here immunoSEQ multiplex PCR was the method, and the copy in TCRdb shows in-frame clones only, minus some. The sample consists of 35,000 to 40,000 clones, 86% of them appearing once. Germline CDR1 MDHEN, CDR2 SYDVKM. V lost 6 bases, J lost 0 bases, and 20 bases stayed unmatched. The CDR3 is 19 amino acids. This clone was found a few times. This chain links TRBV28 with TRBJ2-7; 7 nucleotides match TRBD1. The sequence was collected from a human donor with non-small cell lung cancer whose response to radiotherapy plus ipilimumab could not be evaluated. The source material was peripheral blood, sampled from a patient treated with radiotherapy plus ipilimumab. The CDR3 reads CASSSHDRDAELGSYEQYF. DNA for the CDR3: TGTGCCAGCAGCTCTCACGACAGGGACGCGGAGCTCGGCTCCTACGAGCAGTACTTC.